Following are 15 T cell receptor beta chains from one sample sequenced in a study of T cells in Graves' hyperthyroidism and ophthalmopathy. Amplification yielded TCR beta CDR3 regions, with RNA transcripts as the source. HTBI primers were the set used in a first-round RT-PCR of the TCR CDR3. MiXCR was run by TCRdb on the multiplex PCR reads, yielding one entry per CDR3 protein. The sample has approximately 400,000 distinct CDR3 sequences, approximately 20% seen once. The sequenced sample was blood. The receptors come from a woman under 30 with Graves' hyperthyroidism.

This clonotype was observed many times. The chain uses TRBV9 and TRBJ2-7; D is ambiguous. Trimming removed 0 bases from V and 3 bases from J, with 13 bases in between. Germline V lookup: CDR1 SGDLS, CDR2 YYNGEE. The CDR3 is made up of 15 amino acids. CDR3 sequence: CASSVEGTRGYEQYF. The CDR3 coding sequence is TGTGCCAGCAGCGTAGAAGGAACGCGTGGCTACGAGCAGTACTTC.

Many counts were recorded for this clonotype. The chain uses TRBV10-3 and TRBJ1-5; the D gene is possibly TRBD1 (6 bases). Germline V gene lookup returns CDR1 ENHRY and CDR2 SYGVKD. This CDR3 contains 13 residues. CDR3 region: CSHRGGVNQPQHF. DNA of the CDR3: TGTTCGCATCGGGGGGGCGTCAATCAGCCCCAGCATTTT.

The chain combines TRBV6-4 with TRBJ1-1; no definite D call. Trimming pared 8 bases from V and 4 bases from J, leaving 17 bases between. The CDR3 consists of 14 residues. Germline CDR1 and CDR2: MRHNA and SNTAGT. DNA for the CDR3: TGTGCCAGCGGTGGTCAGGTAGCGGGCACTGAAGCTTTCTTT. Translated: CASGGQVAGTEAFF.

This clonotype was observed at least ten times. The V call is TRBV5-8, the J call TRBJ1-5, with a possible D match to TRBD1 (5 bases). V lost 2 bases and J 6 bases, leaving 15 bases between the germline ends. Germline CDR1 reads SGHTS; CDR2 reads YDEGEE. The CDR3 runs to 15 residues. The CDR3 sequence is CASSFPRAFSQPQHF. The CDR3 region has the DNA TGTGCCAGCAGCTTCCCCAGGGCTTTTAGTCAGCCCCAGCATTTT. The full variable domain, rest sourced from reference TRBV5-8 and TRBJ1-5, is EAGVTQSPTHLIKTRGQQATLRCSPISGHTSVYWYQQALGLGLQFLLWYDEGEERNRGNFPPRFSGRQFPNYSSELNVNALELEDSALYLCASSFPRAFSQPQHFGDGTRLSIL.

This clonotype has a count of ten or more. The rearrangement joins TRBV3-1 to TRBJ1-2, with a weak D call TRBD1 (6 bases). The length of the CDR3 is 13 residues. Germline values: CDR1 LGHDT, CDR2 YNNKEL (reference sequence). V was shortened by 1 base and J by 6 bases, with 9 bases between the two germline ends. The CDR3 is CASSQGGQHGYTF. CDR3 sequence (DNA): TGTGCCAGCAGCCAAGGGGGGCAGCATGGCTACACCTTC.

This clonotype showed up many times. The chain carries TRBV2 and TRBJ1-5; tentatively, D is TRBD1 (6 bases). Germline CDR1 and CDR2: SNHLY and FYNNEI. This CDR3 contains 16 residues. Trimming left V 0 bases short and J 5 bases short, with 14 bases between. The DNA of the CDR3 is TGTGCCAGCAGTGAAGCAAAACAGGGTGGCGATCAGCCCCAGCATTTT. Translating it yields CASSEAKQGGDQPQHF.

The CDR3 here is CASSDKTQPQHF. For the CDR3, the DNA is TGTGCCAGCTCCGATAAGACTCAGCCCCAGCATTTT. The V gene is TRBV18, the J gene TRBJ1-5; D is unclear. The V end lost 6 bases, the J end lost 6 bases, and 9 bases lay between the germline ends. Per germline, CDR1 KGHSH and CDR2 LQKENI. This CDR3 is 12 amino acids long.

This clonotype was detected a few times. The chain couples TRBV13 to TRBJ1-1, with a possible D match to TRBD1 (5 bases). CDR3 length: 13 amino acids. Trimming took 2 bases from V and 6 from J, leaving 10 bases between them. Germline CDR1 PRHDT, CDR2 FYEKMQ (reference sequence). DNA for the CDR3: TGTGCCAGCAGCTTATCCAGGGTAGCTGAAGCTTTCTTT. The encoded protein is CASSLSRVAEAFF.

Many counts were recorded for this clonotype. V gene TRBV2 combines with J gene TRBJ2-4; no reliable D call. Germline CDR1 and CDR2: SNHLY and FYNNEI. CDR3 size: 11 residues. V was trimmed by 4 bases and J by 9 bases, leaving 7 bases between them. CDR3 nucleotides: TGTGCCAGCAGTGGGGTCGGCATTCAGTACTTC. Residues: CASSGVGIQYF.

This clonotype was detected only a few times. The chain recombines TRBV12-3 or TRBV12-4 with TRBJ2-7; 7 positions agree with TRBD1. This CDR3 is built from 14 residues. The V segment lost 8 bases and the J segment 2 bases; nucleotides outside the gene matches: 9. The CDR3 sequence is CASATGTVTYEQYF. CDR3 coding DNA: TGTGCCAGCGCAACCGGGACAGTTACCTACGAGCAGTACTTC.

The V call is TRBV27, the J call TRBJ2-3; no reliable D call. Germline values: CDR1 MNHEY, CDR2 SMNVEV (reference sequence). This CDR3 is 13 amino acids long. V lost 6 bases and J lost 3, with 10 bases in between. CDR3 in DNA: TGTGCCAGCAGGCCGTCGGTAACAGATACGCAGTATTTT. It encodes CASRPSVTDTQYF.

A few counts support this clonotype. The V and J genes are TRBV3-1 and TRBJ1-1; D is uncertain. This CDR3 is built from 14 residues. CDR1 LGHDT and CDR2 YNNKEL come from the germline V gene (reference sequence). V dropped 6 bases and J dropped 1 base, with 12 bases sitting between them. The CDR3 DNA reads TGTGCCAGCAGACCCTCAGACAAGAACACTGAAGCTTTCTTT. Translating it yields CASRPSDKNTEAFF.

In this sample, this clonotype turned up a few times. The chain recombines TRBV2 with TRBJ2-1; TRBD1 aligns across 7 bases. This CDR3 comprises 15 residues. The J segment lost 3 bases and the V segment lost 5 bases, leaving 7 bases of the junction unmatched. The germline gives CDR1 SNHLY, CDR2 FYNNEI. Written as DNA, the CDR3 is TGTGCCAGCAGTCCCCGAGGGGGCATCTACAATGAGCAGTTCTTC. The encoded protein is CASSPRGGIYNEQFF.

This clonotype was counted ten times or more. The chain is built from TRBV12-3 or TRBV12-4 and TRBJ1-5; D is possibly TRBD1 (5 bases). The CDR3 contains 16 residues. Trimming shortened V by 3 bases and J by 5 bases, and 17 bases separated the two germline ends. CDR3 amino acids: CASSFDSALGDQPQHF. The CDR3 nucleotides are TGTGCCAGCAGTTTTGACAGCGCCCTAGGTGATCAGCCCCAGCATTTT.

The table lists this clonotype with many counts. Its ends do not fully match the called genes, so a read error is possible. CDR3 sequence reads: CASNQEEGRGTEAFF. CDR3 coding DNA: TGCGCCAGCAACCAAGAAGAGGGGCGGGGGACTGAAGCTTTCTTT. The J gene is TRBJ1-1, the V gene TRBV4-1, with D possibly being TRBD1 (5 bases). Germline V gene lookup returns CDR1 MGHRA and CDR2 YSYEKL. The CDR3 has 15 residues.